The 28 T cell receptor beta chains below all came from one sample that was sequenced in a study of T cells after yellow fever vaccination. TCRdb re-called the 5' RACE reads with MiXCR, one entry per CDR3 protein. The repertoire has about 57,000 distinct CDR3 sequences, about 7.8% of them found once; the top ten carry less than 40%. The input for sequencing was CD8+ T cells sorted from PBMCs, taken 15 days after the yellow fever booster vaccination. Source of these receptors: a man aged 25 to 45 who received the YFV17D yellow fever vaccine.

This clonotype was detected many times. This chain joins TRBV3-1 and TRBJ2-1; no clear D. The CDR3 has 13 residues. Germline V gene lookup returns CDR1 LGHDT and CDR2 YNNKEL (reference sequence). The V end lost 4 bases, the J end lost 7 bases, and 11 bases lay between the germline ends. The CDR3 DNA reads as TGTGCCAGCAGCCCCCACCCTACGAATGAGCAGTTCTTC. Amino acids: CASSPHPTNEQFF.

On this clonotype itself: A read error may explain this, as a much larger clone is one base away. The CDR3, as DNA: TGCAGCGTTGACAGGACATTTAACTACTATGAGCAGTTCTTC. The encoded protein is CSVDRTFNYYEQFF. The V and J genes are TRBV29-1 and TRBJ2-1, with D perhaps matching TRBD1 (5 bases). This CDR3 has 14 residues. Germline V gene lookup returns CDR1 SQVTM and CDR2 ANQGSEA.

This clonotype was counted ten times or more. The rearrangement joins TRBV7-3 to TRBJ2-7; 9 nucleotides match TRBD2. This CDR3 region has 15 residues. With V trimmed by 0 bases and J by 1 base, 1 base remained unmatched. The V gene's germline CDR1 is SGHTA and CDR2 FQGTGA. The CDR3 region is CASSLTSGSSYEQYF. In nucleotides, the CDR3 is TGTGCCAGCAGCTTAACTAGCGGGAGTTCCTACGAGCAGTACTTC.

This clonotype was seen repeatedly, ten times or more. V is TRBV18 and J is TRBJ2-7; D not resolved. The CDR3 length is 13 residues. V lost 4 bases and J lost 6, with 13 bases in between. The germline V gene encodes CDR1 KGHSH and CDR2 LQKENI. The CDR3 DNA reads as TGTGCCAGCTCACAAGAGCAGCCAGCCGAGCAGTACTTC. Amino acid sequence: CASSQEQPAEQYF. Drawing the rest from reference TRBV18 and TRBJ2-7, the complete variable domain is NAGVMQNPRHLVRRRGQEARLRCSPMKGHSHVYWYRQLPEEGLKFMVYLQKENIIDESGMPKERFSAEFPKEGPSILRIQQVVRGDSAAYFCASSQEQPAEQYFGPGTRLTVT.

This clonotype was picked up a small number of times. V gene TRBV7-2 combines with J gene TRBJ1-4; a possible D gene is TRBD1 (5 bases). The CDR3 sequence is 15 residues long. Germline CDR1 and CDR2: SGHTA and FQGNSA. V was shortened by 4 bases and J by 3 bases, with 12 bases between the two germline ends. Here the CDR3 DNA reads TGTGCCAGCAGCTCCTGGGACCGAGCTAATGAAAAACTGTTTTTT. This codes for CASSSWDRANEKLFF.

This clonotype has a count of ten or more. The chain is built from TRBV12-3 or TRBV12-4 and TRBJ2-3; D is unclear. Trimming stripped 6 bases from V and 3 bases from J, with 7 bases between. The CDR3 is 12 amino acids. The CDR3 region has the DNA TGTGCCAGCAGCAACCTAACAGATACGCAGTATTTT. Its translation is CASSNLTDTQYF.

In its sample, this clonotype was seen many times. The CDR3 is CASSFLPGEQYF. In DNA form, the CDR3 reads TGTGCCAGCAGTTTTTTACCGGGAGAGCAGTACTTC. The gene calls are TRBV28 and TRBJ2-7; weak D call: TRBD2 (5 bases). Trimming pared 3 bases from V and 7 bases from J, leaving 10 bases between. The germline CDR1 and CDR2 sequences are MDHEN and SYDVKM. This CDR3 comprises 12 residues.

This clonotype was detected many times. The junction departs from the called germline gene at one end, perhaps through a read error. The CDR3 loop is CASSELADVIDF. The CDR3 DNA reads TGTGCCAGCAGTGAATTGGCTGATGTAATTGATTTT. The chain carries TRBV2 and TRBJ1-1; D is ambiguous. Germline assignment: CDR1 SNHLY and CDR2 FYNNEI. The CDR3 covers 12 residues.

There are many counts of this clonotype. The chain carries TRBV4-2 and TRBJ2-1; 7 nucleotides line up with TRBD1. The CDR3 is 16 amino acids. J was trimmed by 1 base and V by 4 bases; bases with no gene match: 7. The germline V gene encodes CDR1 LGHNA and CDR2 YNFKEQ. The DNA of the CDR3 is TGTGCCAGCAGCCCACTGGGACAGTTATCCTACAATGAGCAGTTCTTC. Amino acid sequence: CASSPLGQLSYNEQFF.

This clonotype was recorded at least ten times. The CDR3 protein is CASSGAGGETQYF. The CDR3 DNA reads as TGTGCCAGCAGCGGAGCGGGAGGGGAGACCCAGTACTTC. This sequence joins TRBV7-2 and TRBJ2-5, with 10 bases aligning to TRBD2. The CDR3 covers 13 residues. Germline V gene data show CDR1 as SGHTA and CDR2 as FQGNSA. The junction had 2 bases not matched to a gene; V was cut back by 5 bases and J by 5 bases.

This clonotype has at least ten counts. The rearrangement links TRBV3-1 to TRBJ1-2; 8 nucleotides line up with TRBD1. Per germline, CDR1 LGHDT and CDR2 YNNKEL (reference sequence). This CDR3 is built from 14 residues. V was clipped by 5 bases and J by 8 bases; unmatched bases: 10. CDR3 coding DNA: TGTGCCAGCAGCGACACAGGGGGTAATGAAGGCTACACCTTC. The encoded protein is CASSDTGGNEGYTF. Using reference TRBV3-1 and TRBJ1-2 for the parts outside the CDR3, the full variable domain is DTAVSQTPKYLVTQMGNDKSIKCEQNLGHDTMYWYKQDSKKFLKIMFSYNNKELIINETVPNRFSPKSPDKAHLNLHINSLELGDSAVYFCASSDTGGNEGYTFGSGTRLTVV.

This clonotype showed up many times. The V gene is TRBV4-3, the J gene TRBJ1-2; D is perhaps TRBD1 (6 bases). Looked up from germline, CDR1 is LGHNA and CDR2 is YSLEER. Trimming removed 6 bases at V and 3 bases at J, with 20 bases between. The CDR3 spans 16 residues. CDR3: CASSQGSRRDHYGYTF. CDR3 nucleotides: TGCGCCAGCAGTCAGGGGAGTAGAAGGGACCACTATGGCTACACCTTC.

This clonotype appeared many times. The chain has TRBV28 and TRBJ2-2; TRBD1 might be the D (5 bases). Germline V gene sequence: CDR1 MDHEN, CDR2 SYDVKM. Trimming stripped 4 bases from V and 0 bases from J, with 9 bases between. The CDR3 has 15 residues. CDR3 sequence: CASSSDSSNTGELFF. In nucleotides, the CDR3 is TGTGCCAGCAGTTCCGACAGTTCGAACACCGGGGAGCTGTTTTTT.

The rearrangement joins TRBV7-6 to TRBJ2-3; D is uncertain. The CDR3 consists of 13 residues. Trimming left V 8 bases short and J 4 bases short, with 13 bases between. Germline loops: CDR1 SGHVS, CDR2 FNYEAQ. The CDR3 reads CASRPRAADTQYF. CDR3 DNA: TGTGCCAGCCGCCCCCGGGCAGCAGATACGCAGTATTTT.

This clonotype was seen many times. The CDR3 sequence: CASSFGQSYEQYF. The CDR3 nucleotides are TGTGCCAGCAGTTTCGGTCAGTCCTACGAGCAGTACTTC. The chain uses TRBV27 and TRBJ2-7, with unresolved D. This CDR3 is 13 amino acids long. The germline V and J ends were trimmed by 3 bases and 1 base, with 7 bases remaining between them. Germline V CDR1 and CDR2: MNHEY, SMNVEV (reference sequence).

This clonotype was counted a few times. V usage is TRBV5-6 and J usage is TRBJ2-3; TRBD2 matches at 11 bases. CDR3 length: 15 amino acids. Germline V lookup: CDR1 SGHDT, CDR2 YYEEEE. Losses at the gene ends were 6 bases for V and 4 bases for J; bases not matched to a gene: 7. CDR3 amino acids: CASTQLAGAPDTQYF. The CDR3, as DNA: TGTGCCAGCACCCAACTAGCGGGAGCGCCAGATACGCAGTATTTT. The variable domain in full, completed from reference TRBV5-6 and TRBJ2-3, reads DAGVTQSPTHLIKTRGQQVTLRCSPKSGHDTVSWYQQALGQGPQFIFQYYEEEERQRGNFPDRFSGHQFPNYSSELNVNALLLGDSALYLCASTQLAGAPDTQYFGPGTRLTVL.

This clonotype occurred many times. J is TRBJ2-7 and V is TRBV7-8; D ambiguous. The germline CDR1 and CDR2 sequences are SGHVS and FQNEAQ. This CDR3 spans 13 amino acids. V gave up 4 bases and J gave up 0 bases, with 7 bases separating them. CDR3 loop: CASSSGPSYEQYF. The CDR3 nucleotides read TGTGCCAGCAGCTCCGGACCCTCCTACGAGCAGTACTTC. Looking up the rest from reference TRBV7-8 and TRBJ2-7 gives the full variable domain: GAGVSQSPRYKVAKRGQDVALRCDPISGHVSLFWYQQALGQGPEFLTYFQNEAQLDKSGLPSDRFFAERPEGSVSTLKIQRTQQEDSAVYLCASSSGPSYEQYFGPGTRLTVT.

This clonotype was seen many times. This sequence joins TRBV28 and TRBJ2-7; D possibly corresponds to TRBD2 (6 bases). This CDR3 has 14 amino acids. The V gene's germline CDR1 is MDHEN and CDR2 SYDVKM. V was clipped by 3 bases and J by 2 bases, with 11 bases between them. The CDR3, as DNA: TGTGCCAGCAGTTTGGGCGGGAATCCCTACGAGCAGTACTTC. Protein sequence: CASSLGGNPYEQYF.

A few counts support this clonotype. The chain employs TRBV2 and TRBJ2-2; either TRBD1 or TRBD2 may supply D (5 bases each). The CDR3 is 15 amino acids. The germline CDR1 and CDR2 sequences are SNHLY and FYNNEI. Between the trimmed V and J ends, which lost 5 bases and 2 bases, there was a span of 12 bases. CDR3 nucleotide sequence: TGTGCCAGCAGTTCTGGGACCATAAACACCGGGGAGCTGTTTTTT. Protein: CASSSGTINTGELFF.

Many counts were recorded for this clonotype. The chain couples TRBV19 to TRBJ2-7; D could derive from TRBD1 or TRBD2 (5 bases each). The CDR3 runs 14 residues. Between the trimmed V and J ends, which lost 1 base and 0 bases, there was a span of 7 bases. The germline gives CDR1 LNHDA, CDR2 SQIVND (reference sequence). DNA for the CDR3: TGTGCCAGTAGTATAGCGGGACGCTCCTACGAGCAGTACTTC. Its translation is CASSIAGRSYEQYF.

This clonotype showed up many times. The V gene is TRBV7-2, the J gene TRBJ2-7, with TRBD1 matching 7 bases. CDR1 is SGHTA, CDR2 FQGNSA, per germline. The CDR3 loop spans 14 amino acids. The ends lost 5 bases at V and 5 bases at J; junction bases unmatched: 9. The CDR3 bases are TGTGCCAGCAGCCCCCAGACAGGGTCGGACGAGCAGTACTTC. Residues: CASSPQTGSDEQYF.

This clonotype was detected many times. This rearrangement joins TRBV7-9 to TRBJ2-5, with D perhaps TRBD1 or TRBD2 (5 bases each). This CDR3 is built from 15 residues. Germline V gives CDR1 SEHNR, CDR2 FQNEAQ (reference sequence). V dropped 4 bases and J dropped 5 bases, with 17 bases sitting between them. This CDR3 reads CASSWPPGREETQYF. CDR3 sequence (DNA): TGTGCCAGCAGCTGGCCCCCGGGGCGAGAGGAGACCCAGTACTTC. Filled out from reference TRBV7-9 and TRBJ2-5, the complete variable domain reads DTGVSQNPRHKITKRGQNVTFRCDPISEHNRLYWYRQTLGQGPEFLTYFQNEAQLEKSRLLSDRFSAERPKGSFSTLEIQRTEQGDSAMYLCASSWPPGREETQYFGPGTRLLVL.

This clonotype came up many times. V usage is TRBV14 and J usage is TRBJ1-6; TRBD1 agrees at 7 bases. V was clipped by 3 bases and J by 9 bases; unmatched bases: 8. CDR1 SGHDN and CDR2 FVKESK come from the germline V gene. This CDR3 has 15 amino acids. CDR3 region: CASSQTVAGGSPLHF. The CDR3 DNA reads TGTGCCAGCAGCCAGACCGTGGCAGGGGGTTCACCCCTCCACTTT.

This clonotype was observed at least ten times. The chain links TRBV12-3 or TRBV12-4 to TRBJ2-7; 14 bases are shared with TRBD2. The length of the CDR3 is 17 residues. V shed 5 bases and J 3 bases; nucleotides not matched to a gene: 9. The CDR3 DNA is TGTGCCAGCAGTCCAGGGACTAGCGGGAGCGTTTTCTACGAGCAGTACTTC. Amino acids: CASSPGTSGSVFYEQYF.

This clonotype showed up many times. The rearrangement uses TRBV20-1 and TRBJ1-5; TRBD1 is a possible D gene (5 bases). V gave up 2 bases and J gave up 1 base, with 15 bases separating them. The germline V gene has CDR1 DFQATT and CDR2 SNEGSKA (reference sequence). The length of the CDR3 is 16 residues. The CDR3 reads CSARTSGAASNQPQHF. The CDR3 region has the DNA TGCAGTGCTAGAACGTCCGGGGCGGCGAGCAATCAGCCCCAGCATTTT.

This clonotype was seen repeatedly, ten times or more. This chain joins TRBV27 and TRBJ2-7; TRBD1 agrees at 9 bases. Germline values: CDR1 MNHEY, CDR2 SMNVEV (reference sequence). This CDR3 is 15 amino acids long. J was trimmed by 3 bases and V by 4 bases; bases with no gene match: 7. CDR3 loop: CASSSGTGKVYEQYF. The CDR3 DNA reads TGTGCCAGCAGTTCCGGGACAGGGAAGGTCTACGAGCAGTACTTC.

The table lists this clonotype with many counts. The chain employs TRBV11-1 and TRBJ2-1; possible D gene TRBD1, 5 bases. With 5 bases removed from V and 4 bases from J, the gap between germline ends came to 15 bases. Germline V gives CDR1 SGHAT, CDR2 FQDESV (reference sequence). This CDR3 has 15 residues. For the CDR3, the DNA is TGTGCCAGCAGCCTGACAAGGGGCCCTTACAATGAGCAGTTCTTC. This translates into CASSLTRGPYNEQFF.

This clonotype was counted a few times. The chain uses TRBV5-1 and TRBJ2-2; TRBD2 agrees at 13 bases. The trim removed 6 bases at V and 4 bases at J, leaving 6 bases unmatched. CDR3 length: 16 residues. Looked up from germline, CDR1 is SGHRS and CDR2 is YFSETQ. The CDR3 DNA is TGCGCCAGCAACCCCGGGACTAGCGGGATCACCGGGGAGCTGTTTTTT. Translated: CASNPGTSGITGELFF.